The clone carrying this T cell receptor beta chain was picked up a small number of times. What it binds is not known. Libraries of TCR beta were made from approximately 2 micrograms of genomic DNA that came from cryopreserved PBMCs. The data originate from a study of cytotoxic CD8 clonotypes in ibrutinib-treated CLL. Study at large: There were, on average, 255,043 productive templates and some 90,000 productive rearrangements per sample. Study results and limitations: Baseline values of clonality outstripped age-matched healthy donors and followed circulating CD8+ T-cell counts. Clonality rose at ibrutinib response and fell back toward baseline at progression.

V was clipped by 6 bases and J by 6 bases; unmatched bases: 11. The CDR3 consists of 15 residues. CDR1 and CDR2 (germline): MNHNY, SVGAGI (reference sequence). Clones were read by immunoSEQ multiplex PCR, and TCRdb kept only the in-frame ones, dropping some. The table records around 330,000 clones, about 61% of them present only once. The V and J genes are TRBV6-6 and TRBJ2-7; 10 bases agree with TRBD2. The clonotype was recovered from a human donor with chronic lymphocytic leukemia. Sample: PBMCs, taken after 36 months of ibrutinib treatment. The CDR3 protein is CASRQPGLAPLEQYF. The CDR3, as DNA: TGTGCCAGCAGACAACCGGGACTAGCGCCTCTCGAGCAGTACTTC.